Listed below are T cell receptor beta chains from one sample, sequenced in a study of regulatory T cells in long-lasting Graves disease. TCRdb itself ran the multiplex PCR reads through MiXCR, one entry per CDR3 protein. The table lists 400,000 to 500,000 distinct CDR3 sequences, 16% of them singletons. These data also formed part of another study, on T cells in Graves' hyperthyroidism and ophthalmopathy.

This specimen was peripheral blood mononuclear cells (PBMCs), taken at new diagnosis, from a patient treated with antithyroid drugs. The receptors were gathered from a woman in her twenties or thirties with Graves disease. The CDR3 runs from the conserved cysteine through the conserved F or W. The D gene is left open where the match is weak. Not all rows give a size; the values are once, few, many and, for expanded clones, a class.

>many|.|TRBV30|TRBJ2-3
TGTGCCTGGAATGGCGGGAGCACAGATACGCAGTATTTT
CAWNGGSTDTQYF
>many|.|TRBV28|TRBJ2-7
TGTGCCAGCAGTTCAACCGACAAGTCCTACGAGCAGTACTTC
CASSSTDKSYEQYF
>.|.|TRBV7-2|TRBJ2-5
TGTGCCAGCAGCTTATGGAAAGGGGAGACCCAGTACTTC
CASSLWKGETQYF
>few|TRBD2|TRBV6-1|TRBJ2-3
TGTGCCAGCAGTCCCCTAGCGGGAGGGCTTTATACGCAGTATTTT
CASSPLAGGLYTQYF
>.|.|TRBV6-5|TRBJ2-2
TGTGCCAGCAGTTTCGTCCCCAGGGGCCCTCGGACCGGGGAGCTGTTTTTT
CASSFVPRGPRTGELFF
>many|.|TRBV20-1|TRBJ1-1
TGCAGTGCCAGAAACAGCAAGAACACTGAAGCTTTCTTT
CSARNSKNTEAFF
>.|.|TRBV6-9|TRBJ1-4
TGTGCCAGCAGTTCAGACGAAAAACTGTTTTTT
CASSSDEKLFF
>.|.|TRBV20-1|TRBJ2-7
TGCAGTGCCAGGAGTTCGGAGATAATAAGCTCCTACGAGCAGTACTTC
CSARSSEIISSYEQYF
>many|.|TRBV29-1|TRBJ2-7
TGCAGCGCCCGACCCGACAGGTCCTACGAGCAGTACTTC
CSARPDRSYEQYF
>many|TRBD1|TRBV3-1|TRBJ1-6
TGTGCCAGCAGCCAACTGGACAGGGGTTCACCCCTCCACTTT
CASSQLDRGSPLHF
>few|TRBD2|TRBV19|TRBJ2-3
TGTGCCAGTAGTAAGACTAGCGGGAGACTCACAGATACGCAGTATTTT
CASSKTSGRLTDTQYF
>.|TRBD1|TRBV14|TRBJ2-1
TGTGCCAGCAGCCAGGGCATGGGACAGGGCCCCTACAATGAGCAGTTCTTC
CASSQGMGQGPYNEQFF
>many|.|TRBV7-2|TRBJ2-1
TGTGCCAGCAGCCCTGGACAATACAATGAGCAGTTCTTC
CASSPGQYNEQFF
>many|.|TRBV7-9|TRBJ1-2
TGTGCCAGCAGCGCCAGCGGACAACCTAACTATGGCTACACCTTC
CASSASGQPNYGYTF
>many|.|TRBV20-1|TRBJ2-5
TGCAGTGCTGTTCGAGAGACCCAGTACTTC
CSAVRETQYF
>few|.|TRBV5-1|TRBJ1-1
TGCGCCAGCAGCTTGGGCGCGGGGGCGAGTGAAGCTTTCTTT
CASSLGAGASEAFF
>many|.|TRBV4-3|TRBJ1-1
TGCGCCAGCAGCCAAGATAGAGTCGGGGGGGCCGGAATCACTGAAGCTTTCTTT
CASSQDRVGGAGITEAFF
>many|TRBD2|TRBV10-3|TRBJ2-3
TGTGCCACCCGGGGGGTAGCGGGGGCCTCAGCGTATTTT
CATRGVAGASAYF
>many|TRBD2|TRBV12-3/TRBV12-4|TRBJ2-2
TGTGCCAGCAGTTTAGCGACGTGGGGAGGGCGGACCGGGGAGCTGTTTTTT
CASSLATWGGRTGELFF
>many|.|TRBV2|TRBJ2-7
TGTGCCAGCAGTGAGAAAAACGAGCAGTACTTC
CASSEKNEQYF
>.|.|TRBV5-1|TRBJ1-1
TGCGCCAGCAGCTTCTTAGGGGGGGTCTCAGGGGTGAACACTGAAGCTTTCTTT
CASSFLGGVSGVNTEAFF
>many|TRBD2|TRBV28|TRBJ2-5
TGTGCCGCTATGGGACTAGGGGCAGAGACCCAGTACTTC
CAAMGLGAETQYF